These T cell receptor beta chains were read from a single sample in a study of siplizumab effects on memory and regulatory T cells. Clones were sequenced by immunoSEQ multiplex PCR, and TCRdb holds only the in-frame ones, with some missing. The sample lists approximately 98,000 clones; roughly 94% were seen once. The sample taken for sequencing was non-Treg CD4+ T cells sorted from blood. The source of these receptors is a human donor in good health. Each CDR3 is given with its conserved first and last residue.

V gene	J gene	CDR3 protein
TRBV30	TRBJ1-5	CAWGDRRVNQPQHF
TRBV11-2	TRBJ1-1	CASSLGRPLQGITEAFF
TRBV18	TRBJ1-5	CASSLRTGGYQPQHF
TRBV5-1	TRBJ1-2	CASSLDRDYGYTF
TRBV5-1	TRBJ2-1	CASVAGGIRNEQFF
TRBV6-1	TRBJ1-5	CASSETEQPQHF
TRBV28	TRBJ2-7	CASSRTYEQYF
TRBV29-1	TRBJ2-7	CSVAWIANYEQYF
TRBV6-5	TRBJ1-1	CASSRSGGTEAFF
TRBV6-5	TRBJ2-1	CASSYFPGEQFF
TRBV15	TRBJ2-2	CATSRDSGSYTGELFF
TRBV15	TRBJ2-7	CATSREDRGEQYF
TRBV7-3	TRBJ1-1	CASSSYRGSAFF
TRBV5-1	TRBJ2-7	CASSPGVEQYF
TRBV5-1	TRBJ1-3	CASSLSPPSSGNTIYF
TRBV9	TRBJ2-1	CASSVGASLNEQFF
TRBV5-1	TRBJ1-1	CASSHTKNTEAFF
TRBV28	TRBJ1-1	CASGKPRAQNTEAFF
TRBV6-5	TRBJ2-7	CASSPQLEQYF
TRBV5-1	TRBJ2-3	CASTPSGKSTDTQYF
TRBV10-1	TRBJ2-1	CASSGTSEYNEQFF
TRBV28	TRBJ2-7	CASSWGGSTNEQYF
TRBV9	TRBJ2-3	CASSAGADTQYF
TRBV5-1	TRBJ2-7	CASSVTILAYEQYF
TRBV28	TRBJ2-4	CASNQIIAKNIQYF
TRBV7-3	TRBJ2-3	CASSLSRGLGDTQYF
TRBV29-1	TRBJ1-5	CSVGDSGQPQHF
TRBV13	TRBJ2-2	CASSLAAGLRNTGELFF
TRBV7-8	TRBJ2-2	CASSTRRRASGENTGELFF
TRBV19	TRBJ1-5	CASSTDRGFNQPQHF
TRBV7-3	TRBJ2-3	CASSLVAVRTDTQYF
TRBV7-9	TRBJ2-1	CASSLVGDYNEQFF
TRBV29-1	TRBJ1-5	CSGLTGHQPQHF
TRBV12-5	TRBJ2-3	CASGQGTSTDTQYF
TRBV30	TRBJ2-2	CAWTPMPGGPGELFF
TRBV18	TRBJ2-7	CASSLQPAYEQYF
TRBV27	TRBJ2-7	CASSFKSGGWEQYF
TRBV5-1	TRBJ2-3	CASSLAVGDTQYF
TRBV28	TRBJ2-2	CASSLSKPRELFF
TRBV5-1	TRBJ1-5	CASSLGGIGNQPQHF
TRBV4-2	TRBJ1-1	CASSQVSDWGTEAFF
TRBV28	TRBJ2-7	CASQTDSYEQYF
TRBV5-1	TRBJ2-7	CASSLGQAISYEQYF
TRBV19	TRBJ2-3	CASRTGTGLPLVDTQYF
TRBV18	TRBJ2-7	CASSPLTRSNEQYF
TRBV18	TRBJ2-5	CASSPQQGLETQYF
TRBV11-3	TRBJ2-3	CASSLGVIGVGTDTQYF
TRBV21-1	TRBJ2-2	CASSKGRGELFF
TRBV28	TRBJ2-7	CASSFPAGGGYEQYF
TRBV30	TRBJ2-2	CAWKSTGYGELFF
TRBV18	TRBJ2-3	CASSYGQGGTDTQYF
TRBV28	TRBJ2-3	CASSLSLGQGKEADTQYF
TRBV7-9	TRBJ2-5	CASSRGTAQETQYF
TRBV25-1	TRBJ1-1	CASSEWGGSTEAFF
TRBV7-9	TRBJ2-3	CASSLAARSDTQYF